The next 22 T cell receptor beta chains were all read from a single sample in a study of HIV-infected patients and healthy controls. cDNA was made from approximately 0.55 ug RNA using alpha and beta constant primers. Alpha and beta chain libraries were made separately by chain-specific third strand synthesis with multiplexing indices. TCRdb re-analysed the 5' RACE reads in MiXCR, keeping a single row per CDR3 protein. The data contain 15,000 to 20,000 distinct CDR3 sequences, about 8.9% of them singletons. No cell fractionation was done, so the repertoire covers all unsorted peripheral blood T cells. Sequenced sample: blood. The receptors were gathered from an adult in good health.

The chain is built from TRBV28 and TRBJ2-1, with TRBD2 matching 7 bases. In germline, CDR1 is MDHEN, CDR2 SYDVKM. Losses at the gene ends were 5 bases for V and 3 bases for J; bases not matched to a gene: 7. This CDR3 contains 15 residues. This CDR3 is CASSSPSGLYNEQFF. The CDR3 DNA sequence: TGTGCCAGCAGTAGCCCTAGCGGACTCTACAATGAGCAGTTCTTC.

This clonotype is medium-sized (0.01 to 0.1%) by share. The chain recombines TRBV20-1 with TRBJ2-3, with a possible D match to TRBD1 (5 bases). The germline V gene encodes CDR1 DFQATT and CDR2 SNEGSKA (reference sequence). The V gene lost 6 bases and the J gene lost 4 bases, with 8 bases spanning the gap. The CDR3 runs 11 residues. The CDR3, as DNA: TGCAGTGCCTCAGGGTCAGATACGCAGTATTTT. Its translation is CSASGSDTQYF.

The rearrangement uses TRBV7-9 and TRBJ1-1, with unresolved D. Trimming left V 5 bases short and J 6 bases short, with 7 bases between. This CDR3 contains 11 residues. Germline CDR1 reads SEHNR; CDR2 reads FQNEAQ (reference sequence). The CDR3 DNA is TGTGCCAGCAGCCCCGGAGCTGAAGCTTTCTTT. Amino acid sequence: CASSPGAEAFF. Complete variable domain (other parts from reference TRBV7-9 and TRBJ1-1): DTGVSQNPRHKITKRGQNVTFRCDPISEHNRLYWYRQTLGQGPEFLTYFQNEAQLEKSRLLSDRFSAERPKGSFSTLEIQRTEQGDSAMYLCASSPGAEAFFGQGTRLTVV.

The table lists this clonotype with many counts. J is TRBJ1-4 and V is TRBV28; TRBD1 matches 9 bases. Trimming took 5 bases from V and 10 from J; bases not matched to a gene: 5. Germline V gene sequence: CDR1 MDHEN, CDR2 SYDVKM. The CDR3 spans 13 residues. This CDR3 is CASSRTGDGKLFF. The CDR3 nucleotides read TGTGCCAGCAGTCGGACAGGGGACGGAAAACTGTTTTTT.

This clonotype was counted at least ten times. The genes are TRBV7-8 and TRBJ2-5; D is unclear. Deletions cut 6 bases from V and 0 bases from J, with 11 bases between. Per germline, CDR1 SGHVS and CDR2 FQNEAQ. The CDR3 sequence is 14 residues long. In DNA form, the CDR3 reads TGTGCCAGCAGGAAACAGCTAAACCAAGAGACCCAGTACTTC. It encodes CASRKQLNQETQYF.

This clonotype occurred many times. This sequence joins TRBV20-1 and TRBJ2-3; D not certain. Trimming removed 5 bases at V and 1 base at J, with 10 bases between. The CDR3 is made up of 13 amino acids. Germline lookup yields CDR1 DFQATT and CDR2 SNEGSKA (reference sequence). The DNA of the CDR3 is TGCAGTGCTTCGTCGTACCGCACAGATACGCAGTATTTT. Its translation is CSASSYRTDTQYF.

This clonotype was seen at least ten times. The V gene is TRBV27, the J gene TRBJ2-5; D is possibly TRBD1 (6 bases). CDR3 length: 14 residues. Trimming stripped 3 bases from V and 5 bases from J, with 13 bases between. Per the germline V gene, CDR1 is MNHEY and CDR2 is SMNVEV (reference sequence). The CDR3 bases are TGTGCCAGCAGTTTCGGACAGCTCCGGGAGACCCAGTACTTC. This gives the protein CASSFGQLRETQYF.

By sample fraction, this clonotype is medium-sized. The CDR3 DNA is TGTGCCAGCAGTTATGTTCTGGACGGACGCAATGAGCAGTTCTTC. It specifies CASSYVLDGRNEQFF. V gene TRBV6-2 or TRBV6-3 combines with J gene TRBJ2-1, with no clear D. The CDR3 spans 15 residues. Trimming removed 3 bases from V and 6 bases from J, with 15 bases in between. Germline lookup yields CDR1 MNHEY and CDR2 SVGEGT.

This clonotype was found a few times. This chain uses TRBV20-1 with TRBJ2-5, with a possible D match to TRBD1 (5 bases). Germline assignment: CDR1 DFQATT and CDR2 SNEGSKA (reference sequence). Between the trimmed V and J ends, which lost 0 bases and 3 bases, there was a span of 14 bases. The CDR3 is made up of 15 amino acids. The CDR3 spells CSARDGALGEETQYF. CDR3 DNA sequence: TGCAGTGCTAGAGATGGGGCTCTTGGGGAAGAGACCCAGTACTTC.

This clonotype was found once. This clone may be a read error of a much larger clone one base away. The CDR3 protein is CASSLWALAGGGEQFF. The CDR3 DNA follows: TGTGCCAGCAGCTTGTGGGCACTAGCGGGAGGGGGTGAGCAGTTCTTC. The chain employs TRBV5-6 and TRBJ2-1; the match to TRBD2 covers 13 bases. CDR3 length equals 16 residues. In germline, CDR1 is SGHDT, CDR2 YYEEEE. J lost 9 bases, V lost 1 base, and 7 bases had no gene match. Filled out from reference TRBV5-6 and TRBJ2-1, the complete variable domain reads DAGVTQSPTHLIKTRGQQVTLRCSPKSGHDTVSWYQQALGQGPQFIFQYYEEEERQRGNFPDRFSGHQFPNYSSELNVNALLLGDSALYLCASSLWALAGGGEQFFGPGTRLTVL.

This clonotype came up a few times. The genes are TRBV7-2 and TRBJ1-2; TRBD1 might be the D (6 bases). This CDR3 has 12 amino acids. V lost 5 bases to trimming and J lost 4 bases, with 8 bases between them. In germline, CDR1 is SGHTA, CDR2 FQGNSA. CDR3 region: CASSGGAYGYTF. CDR3 in DNA: TGTGCCAGCAGCGGGGGGGCCTATGGCTACACCTTC.

This clonotype rates as medium-sized. The chain employs TRBV12-3 or TRBV12-4 and TRBJ1-4; D call uncertain. This CDR3 has 16 residues. The V gene lost 0 bases and the J gene lost 7 bases, with 15 bases spanning the gap. The CDR3, as DNA: TGTGCCAGCAGTTTAGCGCTAAACACTGGAGGTGAAAAACTGTTTTTT. Translated: CASSLALNTGGEKLFF.

In its sample, this clonotype was seen many times. The chain employs TRBV29-1 and TRBJ1-6; D is perhaps TRBD1 (5 bases). The germline V gene encodes CDR1 SQVTM and CDR2 ANQGSEA. Trimming took off 3 bases at V and 3 bases at J, with 9 bases between the two ends. The CDR3 has 14 residues. This CDR3 reads CSVDRQLYNSPLHF. The CDR3 coding sequence is TGCAGCGTTGACCGACAGCTCTATAATTCACCCCTCCACTTT.

This clonotype was observed a handful of times. The chain is built from TRBV30 and TRBJ2-7; 9 bases are shared with TRBD1. V lost 1 base, J lost 3 bases, and 7 bases stayed unmatched. Germline V gene data show CDR1 as GTSNPN and CDR2 as SVGIG (reference sequence). The CDR3 is 15 residues long. The CDR3 protein is CAWSALGQGVYEQYF. In DNA form, the CDR3 reads TGTGCCTGGAGTGCACTGGGACAGGGCGTCTACGAGCAGTACTTC.

The chain links TRBV25-1 to TRBJ2-5; TRBD1 or TRBD2 may be the D gene (5 bases each). The V gene's germline CDR1 is MGHDK and CDR2 SYGVNS. The germline V and J ends were trimmed by 4 bases and 4 bases, with 16 bases remaining between them. The CDR3 extends over 15 amino acids. The CDR3, as DNA: TGTGCCAGCAGTGGACCGGGACCAAAGGGAGAGACCCAGTACTTC. This translates into CASSGPGPKGETQYF.

In its sample, this clonotype is medium-sized. V is TRBV12-3 or TRBV12-4 and J is TRBJ1-6, with a possible D match to TRBD1 (5 bases). This CDR3 region has 15 residues. Trimming stripped 5 bases from V and 7 bases from J, with 15 bases between. The CDR3 DNA reads TGTGCCAGCAGTGCGGTCGGGGCTGGAAATTCACCCCTCCACTTT. It codes for CASSAVGAGNSPLHF.

In this sample, this clonotype turned up a few times. The J gene is TRBJ2-4, the V gene TRBV30, with 13 bases lining up with TRBD2. This CDR3 is built from 17 residues. Trimming cost V 0 bases and J 4 bases; bases outside gene matches: 6. Germline CDR1 is GTSNPN and CDR2 is SVGIG (reference sequence). The CDR3 spells CAWSVGGLAGLKNIQYF. CDR3 coding DNA: TGTGCCTGGAGTGTAGGGGGACTAGCGGGACTGAAAAACATTCAGTACTTC. Full variable domain (missing parts from reference TRBV30 and TRBJ2-4): SQTIHQWPATLVQPVGSPLSLECTVEGTSNPNLYWYRQAAGRGLQLLFYSVGIGQISSEVPQNLSASRPQDRQFILSSKKLLLSDSGFYLCAWSVGGLAGLKNIQYFGAGTRLSVL.

In this sample, this clonotype turned up many times. The chain joins TRBV6-2 or TRBV6-3 to TRBJ1-2; D is unresolved. The CDR3 extends over 14 amino acids. V dropped 6 bases and J dropped 8 bases, with 19 bases sitting between them. From germline, CDR1 is MNHEY and CDR2 SVGEGT. CDR3 bases: TGTGCCAGCAGGGGATCTGACGCCCTGACGGGCTACACCTTC. The encoded protein is CASRGSDALTGYTF.

The J gene is TRBJ2-7, the V gene TRBV20-1, with no clear D. The CDR3 runs to 12 residues. The germline V gene has CDR1 DFQATT and CDR2 SNEGSKA (reference sequence). The V gene lost 3 bases and the J gene lost 4 bases, with 10 bases spanning the gap. The CDR3 DNA reads TGCAGTGCTAGTCTAGGGCAATACGAGCAGTACTTC. It encodes CSASLGQYEQYF.

In its sample, this clonotype was seen many times. V and J are TRBV29-1 and TRBJ1-1; 7 positions agree with TRBD1. After removal of 5 bases from V and 0 bases from J, the junction contained 12 bases not matched to a gene. This CDR3 comprises 16 residues. Per the germline V gene, CDR1 is SQVTM and CDR2 is ANQGSEA. The CDR3 protein is CSVSGQARSMNTEAFF. CDR3 sequence (DNA): TGCAGCGTTTCTGGACAGGCACGATCGATGAACACTGAAGCTTTCTTT.

The rearrangement joins TRBV4-1 to TRBJ1-2; D is perhaps TRBD1 (5 bases). V lost 1 base to trimming and J lost 0 bases, with 15 bases between them. Germline V lookup: CDR1 MGHRA, CDR2 YSYEKL. This CDR3 has 17 residues. The CDR3 region is CASSQVLVGTSNYGYTF. For the CDR3, the DNA is TGCGCCAGCAGCCAAGTTCTAGTAGGGACTTCTAACTATGGCTACACCTTC.

There are many counts of this clonotype. V gene TRBV19 combines with J gene TRBJ2-5; no firm D call. V gave up 5 bases and J gave up 0 bases, with 10 bases separating them. Germline V gene sequence: CDR1 LNHDA, CDR2 SQIVND (reference sequence). The CDR3 is made up of 14 amino acids. This chain's CDR3 is CASSWSQDQETQYF. As DNA, the CDR3 is TGTGCCAGTAGTTGGTCGCAAGACCAAGAGACCCAGTACTTC.